The 18 T cell receptor beta chains reported below all come from one sample, sequenced in a study of cytomegalovirus exposure and HLA in healthy donors. Amplification used 60 Vbeta primers and 13 Jbeta primers. Assay used: immunoSEQ multiplex PCR; TCRdb lists only in-frame clones, some missing. The sample lists more than 100,000 clones, approximately 61% occurring once. The sequenced sample consisted of PBMCs. These receptors all stem from a woman in her forties in good health and CMV-seronegative.

This clone turned up a few times. V usage is TRBV6-5 and J usage is TRBJ1-1, with 8 bases identical to TRBD1. This CDR3 comprises 12 residues. The trim removed 6 bases at V and 10 bases at J, leaving 7 bases unmatched. From germline, CDR1 is MNHEY and CDR2 SVGAGI. The CDR3 loop reads CASSSVDRGAFF. The CDR3 DNA is TGTGCCAGCAGCTCGGTCGACAGGGGAGCTTTCTTT.

This clone was counted only a few times. V is TRBV7-2 and J is TRBJ1-6; no clear D. Trimming shortened V by 5 bases and J by 4 bases, and 3 bases separated the two germline ends. The CDR3 extends over 12 amino acids. Germline V CDR1 and CDR2: SGHTA, FQGNSA. The CDR3 region is CASSPYNSPLHF. CDR3 DNA sequence: TGTGCCAGCAGCCCTTATAATTCACCCCTCCACTTT.

The CDR3 DNA reads as TGTGCCAGCAGCCCCGACAGGGTCGGCGGGGAGCTGTTTTTT. It specifies CASSPDRVGGELFF. This chain joins TRBV13 and TRBJ2-2; 7 bases line up with TRBD1. Germline V gene lookup returns CDR1 PRHDT and CDR2 FYEKMQ (reference sequence). Unmatched junction bases numbered 7, after V lost 5 bases and J lost 7 bases. The CDR3 sequence is 14 residues long.

J is TRBJ1-5 and V is TRBV19; D unresolved. Germline V gene data show CDR1 as LNHDA and CDR2 as SQIVND (reference sequence). Trimming stripped 1 base from V and 6 bases from J, with 7 bases between. This CDR3 contains 13 residues. The CDR3 reads CASSIVEGQPQHF. For the CDR3, the DNA is TGTGCCAGTAGTATAGTAGAGGGTCAGCCCCAGCATTTT.

The V gene is TRBV19, the J gene TRBJ2-7; tentative D call: TRBD2 (6 bases). V was clipped by 7 bases and J by 3 bases, with 7 bases between them. This CDR3 spans 11 amino acids. Germline V gene data show CDR1 as LNHDA and CDR2 as SQIVND (reference sequence). CDR3 residues: CASKEGYEQYF. As DNA, the CDR3 is TGTGCCAGTAAGGAGGGCTACGAGCAGTACTTC.

The chain recombines TRBV7-2 with TRBJ2-4, with TRBD1 matching 10 bases. Germline V gene lookup returns CDR1 SGHTA and CDR2 FQGNSA. This CDR3 region has 15 residues. With V trimmed by 1 base and J by 9 bases, 6 bases remained unmatched. As DNA, the CDR3 is TGTGCCAGCAGCTTAGGACAGGGGGCCGGGAGCATTCAGTACTTC. It is translated as CASSLGQGAGSIQYF.

J is TRBJ2-3 and V is TRBV12-5, with 9 bases fitting TRBD1. Germline loops: CDR1 LGHNT, CDR2 FRNRAP. The CDR3 runs to 16 residues. After removal of 2 bases from V and 2 bases from J, the junction contained 5 bases not matched to a gene. The CDR3 spells CASGLSQGAYTDTQYF. In DNA, the CDR3 is TGTGCTAGTGGTTTGTCACAGGGGGCCTACACAGATACGCAGTATTTT.

The CDR3 DNA follows: TGTGCCATCAGTGGACAGGGTAGTGCGGGAGGAGCTTTCTTT. Protein sequence: CAISGQGSAGGAFF. The J gene is TRBJ1-1, the V gene TRBV10-3; TRBD1 matches at 7 bases. CDR3 length: 14 residues. Trimming took 4 bases from V and 10 from J; bases not matched to a gene: 12. Germline V gene sequence: CDR1 ENHRY, CDR2 SYGVKD.

This clone was observed at least ten times. The chain uses TRBV7-2 and TRBJ1-2; D not resolved. Germline V gene sequence: CDR1 SGHTA, CDR2 FQGNSA. CDR3 length: 12 amino acids. V lost 1 base to trimming and J lost 7 bases, with 7 bases between them. As DNA, the CDR3 is TGTGCCAGCAGCTTAGAGCTCGGTGGCTACACCTTC. This translates into CASSLELGGYTF.

This chain joins TRBV29-1 and TRBJ2-2; D may be TRBD2 (6 bases). From germline, CDR1 is SQVTM and CDR2 ANQGSEA. The V end lost 7 bases, the J end lost 6 bases, and 12 bases lay between the germline ends. This CDR3 comprises 12 residues. CDR3 sequence: CSAPTGAGELFF. The CDR3 DNA reads as TGCAGCGCCCCAACGGGGGCCGGGGAGCTGTTTTTT.

V gene TRBV7-2 combines with J gene TRBJ1-1; 11 bases agree with TRBD1. The germline gives CDR1 SGHTA, CDR2 FQGNSA. V dropped 1 base and J dropped 12; count of bases not matched to a gene: 7. This CDR3 comprises 14 residues. CDR3 protein: CASSLGEGQGASFF. CDR3 DNA sequence: TGTGCCAGCAGCTTAGGGGAAGGACAGGGGGCATCTTTCTTT.

This clone was seen a few times. The chain recombines TRBV29-1 with TRBJ1-2; unclear D gene. Germline V gene sequence: CDR1 SQVTM, CDR2 ANQGSEA. CDR3 size: 13 residues. Trimming took off 4 bases at V and 0 bases at J, with 9 bases between the two ends. The CDR3 nucleotides read TGCAGCGTTGTCGACACCTCTAACTATGGCTACACCTTC. This translates into CSVVDTSNYGYTF.

With respect to this clone: Other DNA sequences in this sample translate to the same CDR3. This rearrangement joins TRBV27 to TRBJ2-7; D may be TRBD1 (6 bases). Germline V lookup: CDR1 MNHEY, CDR2 SMNVEV (reference sequence). The V and J ends lost 5 bases and 3 bases respectively, with 8 bases between them. CDR3 length: 12 residues. The CDR3 here is CASSPQGYEQYF. CDR3 in DNA: TGTGCCAGCAGTCCACAGGGCTACGAGCAGTACTTC.

This sequence joins TRBV9 and TRBJ1-1, with 9 bases lining up with TRBD1. V lost 0 bases, J lost 8 bases, and 8 bases stayed unmatched. CDR3 size: 15 residues. Germline V gene sequence: CDR1 SGDLS, CDR2 YYNGEE. The CDR3 DNA is TGTGCCAGCAGCGTAGGAGGACAGGGGAGGGTAGAAGCTTTCTTT. Protein product: CASSVGGQGRVEAFF.

J is TRBJ2-3 and V is TRBV2; 7 bases map to TRBD2. The CDR3 runs 14 residues. The trim removed 3 bases at V and 3 bases at J, leaving 3 bases unmatched. Germline CDR1 is SNHLY and CDR2 is FYNNEI. CDR3 nucleotides: TGTGCCAGCAGTGACGGGGGGTTAACAGATACGCAGTATTTT. This sequence encodes CASSDGGLTDTQYF.

This clone has a single count. The CDR3 loop is CASSPLGGGEDIQYF. As DNA, the CDR3 is TGTGCCAGCAGCCCCCTAGGAGGGGGCGAGGACATTCAGTACTTC. The rearrangement uses TRBV9 and TRBJ2-4, with a possible D match to TRBD1 (7 bases). In germline, CDR1 is SGDLS, CDR2 YYNGEE. Trimming stripped 4 bases from V and 8 bases from J, with 19 bases between. The CDR3 runs 15 residues. Full variable domain (remainder filled in from reference TRBV9 and TRBJ2-4): DSGVTQTPKHLITATGQRVTLRCSPRSGDLSVYWYQQSLDQGLQFLIQYYNGEERAKGNILERFSAQQFPDLHSELNLSSLELGDSALYFCASSPLGGGEDIQYFGAGTRLSVL.

This chain joins TRBV5-1 and TRBJ1-1; D remains ambiguous. Between the trimmed V and J ends, which lost 0 bases and 0 bases, there was a span of 6 bases. The germline gives CDR1 SGHRS, CDR2 YFSETQ. The CDR3 sequence is 14 residues long. CDR3 DNA sequence: TGCGCCAGCAGCTTGGCAGGCATGAACACTGAAGCTTTCTTT. This codes for CASSLAGMNTEAFF. Together with reference TRBV5-1 and TRBJ1-1, the CDR3 gives the full variable domain: KAGVTQTPRYLIKTRGQQVTLSCSPISGHRSVSWYQQTPGQGLQFLFEYFSETQRNKGNFPGRFSGRQFSNSRSEMNVSTLELGDSALYLCASSLAGMNTEAFFGQGTRLTVV.

This sequence joins TRBV4-2 and TRBJ2-3; 11 nucleotides align to TRBD2. V trimming: 0 bases; J trimming: 2 bases; junction bases outside the gene matches: 4. Germline lookup yields CDR1 LGHNA and CDR2 YNFKEQ. This CDR3 has 17 residues. Here the CDR3 reads CASSQDTSGGYTDTQYF. CDR3 nucleotide sequence: TGTGCCAGCAGCCAAGACACTAGCGGGGGATACACAGATACGCAGTATTTT.